The clone carrying this T cell receptor beta chain was detected many times. Regions amplified from RNA transcripts were the TCR beta CDR3 regions. The HTBI primer set was used in a first-round RT-PCR of the TCR CDR3. Using its own MiXCR run on the multiplex PCR reads, TCRdb lists one record per CDR3 protein. The sample holds around 300,000 distinct CDR3 sequences, about 14% seen once. The record originates from a study of T cells in Graves' hyperthyroidism and ophthalmopathy. The CDR3 loop spans 17 amino acids. Trimming pared 5 bases from V and 2 bases from J, leaving 18 bases between. This sequence joins TRBV12-3 or TRBV12-4 and TRBJ2-2; no firm D call. Sequencing was done on a sample of blood. This TCR was recovered from a woman under 40 with Graves' hyperthyroidism that later progressed to Graves' ophthalmopathy. The CDR3 sequence is CASSVYTPTLNTGELFF. CDR3 DNA sequence: TGTGCCAGCAGTGTCTACACCCCGACGCTCAACACCGGGGAGCTGTTTTTT.